This entry is about one T cell receptor beta chain. Its antigen is not known. This entry comes from a study of T cells expressing NK-cell markers. Whole-study context: Researchers got TCR beta repertoires out of sorted CD3+CD56+NKG2C+, CD3+CD56+NKG2C- and CD3+CD56-NKG2C+ T cells. The study's findings and limits: The CD3+CD56-NKG2C+ fraction of a few donors was also led by these clonotypes. The dominant NKG2C+ clonotypes represented about 1.0-7.5% of CD8+ T cells in over 5 donors.

The authors made TCR beta cDNA libraries by 5'RACE template switching. This switching added a universal primer site and UMIs. TCRdb reprocessed the 5' RACE reads, with one entry per CDR3 protein and no DNA. The sample yields 200,000 to 300,000 distinct CDR3 sequences, of which the top ten take up 4.2%. The sequence was collected from a woman aged 18 to 75 in good health. The sequencing sample was made of blood T cells: a sorted CD56 or NKG2C T cell subset, CD4+ or CD8+ T cells, or bulk PBMC T cells (not recorded which).

CDR3 amino acids: CASSYLTGGVETQYF. This chain joins TRBV27 and TRBJ2-5; no DNA is available, so the TRBD1 call from TCRdb remains unchecked. CDR3 length equals 15 residues. The germline CDR1 and CDR2 sequences are MNHEY and SMNVEV (reference sequence).